A single sample gave rise to the 12 T cell receptor beta chains below, sequenced in a study of technical replicates of blood from several donors. Clones were read by immunoSEQ multiplex PCR, and TCRdb kept only the in-frame ones, dropping some. This repertoire shows about 72,000 clones, more than 90% found once; its top ten account for over 0.35%. Sample: T cells isolated from PBMCs. These receptors originate from a human donor in good health.

The V and J genes are TRBV10-1 and TRBJ1-4, with TRBD1 matching 7 bases. Trimming cost V 5 bases and J 7 bases; bases outside gene matches: 4. The CDR3 extends over 13 amino acids. Germline V gene data show CDR1 as WNHNN and CDR2 as SYGVQD (reference sequence). This CDR3 reads CASSRDSGEKLFF. The CDR3 nucleotides read TGCGCCAGCAGTCGGGACAGTGGTGAAAAACTGTTTTTT.

V is TRBV7-2 and J is TRBJ2-5; 9 nucleotides line up with TRBD2. J was trimmed by 4 bases and V by 1 base; bases with no gene match: 10. This CDR3 spans 17 amino acids. CDR1 is SGHTA and CDR2 is FQGNSA in the germline V gene. CDR3 sequence reads: CASSLDSGRAIGETQYF. Written as DNA, the CDR3 is TGTGCCAGCAGCTTAGATAGCGGGAGAGCGATTGGAGAGACCCAGTACTTC.

This clone was seen a few times. This chain links TRBV2 with TRBJ1-4; D is possibly TRBD1 (6 bases). The germline V gene has CDR1 SNHLY and CDR2 FYNNEI. The CDR3 totals 13 residues. Trimming pared 5 bases from V and 8 bases from J, leaving 12 bases between. The CDR3: CASSYRVQEKLFF. The DNA of the CDR3 is TGTGCCAGCAGTTACAGGGTTCAAGAAAAACTGTTTTTT. Drawing the rest from reference TRBV2 and TRBJ1-4, the complete variable domain is EPEVTQTPSHQVTQMGQEVILRCVPISNHLYFYWYRQILGQKVEFLVSFYNNEISEKSEIFDDQFSVERPDGSNFTLKIRSTKLEDSAMYFCASSYRVQEKLFFGSGTQLSVL.

The genes are TRBV19 and TRBJ2-5; no clear D. The ends were cut back, 8 bases at V and 4 bases at J, with 11 bases in the middle. Germline loops: CDR1 LNHDA, CDR2 SQIVND (reference sequence). The CDR3 is 12 residues long. CDR3 DNA sequence: TGTGCCAGTTCAAAGGCTAGAGAGACCCAGTACTTC. This sequence encodes CASSKARETQYF.

The rearrangement joins TRBV29-1 to TRBJ2-7, with 12 bases aligning to TRBD2. The CDR3 has 15 residues. Germline values: CDR1 SQVTM, CDR2 ANQGSEA. Trimming at V came to 3 bases and at J to 5 bases, leaving 8 bases not matched to a gene. The CDR3 DNA reads as TGCAGCGTTGAGCACAGACTAGCGGGAGACAACGAGCAGTACTTC. Translating gives CSVEHRLAGDNEQYF.

The chain recombines TRBV28 with TRBJ1-2, with 9 bases identical to TRBD1. The ends lost 3 bases at V and 3 bases at J; junction bases unmatched: 8. CDR1 and CDR2 (germline): MDHEN, SYDVKM. The CDR3 runs 16 residues. The CDR3 protein is CASSLATGGWDYGYTF. CDR3 coding DNA: TGTGCCAGCAGTTTGGCCACAGGGGGCTGGGACTATGGCTACACCTTC.

The V call is TRBV19, the J call TRBJ1-1; 7 bases align to TRBD1. The CDR3 has 14 residues. V was pared by 4 bases and J by 4 bases, with 6 bases of the junction left unmatched. Germline CDR1 reads LNHDA; CDR2 reads SQIVND (reference sequence). CDR3 sequence reads: CASSTYRGVTEAFF. The CDR3 DNA sequence: TGTGCCAGTAGTACATACAGGGGAGTCACTGAAGCTTTCTTT.

The J gene is TRBJ2-7, the V gene TRBV14, with 10 bases matching TRBD1. CDR3 length equals 15 residues. Germline CDR1 and CDR2: SGHDN and FVKESK. V was clipped by 0 bases and J by 4 bases; unmatched bases: 3. DNA of the CDR3: TGTGCCAGCAGCCAAGATGGGACAGGGGAGTACGAGCAGTACTTC. Translated, it gives CASSQDGTGEYEQYF.

The chain joins TRBV6-5 to TRBJ2-7, with 7 nucleotides matching TRBD1. The germline V gene encodes CDR1 MNHEY and CDR2 SVGAGI. This CDR3 comprises 14 residues. V dropped 0 bases and J dropped 6; count of bases not matched to a gene: 5. CDR3 nucleotide sequence: TGTGCCAGCAGTTACTCTAGGACAGGCGGCGAGCAGTACTTC. Translated: CASSYSRTGGEQYF.

This clone was seen once. The gene calls are TRBV28 and TRBJ1-2; D not certain. The CDR3 is made up of 14 amino acids. Germline V gene sequence: CDR1 MDHEN, CDR2 SYDVKM. Trimming removed 7 bases at V and 4 bases at J, with 16 bases between. CDR3 bases: TGTGCCAGCACCCCTGCGTCCTCGCCCTATGGCTACACCTTC. Encoded protein: CASTPASSPYGYTF.

The rearrangement uses TRBV30 and TRBJ2-5; 8 bases agree with TRBD2. There are 15 residues in the CDR3. With V trimmed by 3 bases and J by 0 bases, 6 bases remained unmatched. Per the germline V gene, CDR1 is GTSNPN and CDR2 is SVGIG (reference sequence). In nucleotides, the CDR3 is TGTGCCTGGAGCGGTAGCGGGGTTAACCAAGAGACCCAGTACTTC. As protein: CAWSGSGVNQETQYF.

This chain joins TRBV6-5 and TRBJ1-1, with D maybe TRBD1 (5 bases). The CDR3 spans 14 residues. Germline V gives CDR1 MNHEY, CDR2 SVGAGI. The ends were cut back, 0 bases at V and 5 bases at J, with 10 bases in the middle. The CDR3 DNA reads as TGTGCCAGCAGTTACTCGGGTCAGGGAACTGAAGCTTTCTTT. It yields the protein CASSYSGQGTEAFF.